The T cell receptor (beta chain) under discussion was sequenced for a study of Ad26.COV2.S vaccination and SARS-CoV-2 variants. For the study at large: Donor allocation was to the COV1001 Ad26.COV2.S trial arm. Study results and limitations: Placebo recipients and vaccine recipients were similar in non-spike TCR breadth.

Treatment described: some 20 received Ad26.COV2.S at low or high dose, single or two shots; 5 received placebo; per-sample allocation not given. The study sampled participants on day 63 after the first vaccine or placebo injection. The donor was a Boston adult aged 18-55 years. This clone was seen only once. The antigen remains unidentified. TCRdb keeps only in-frame clones here, not all; method: immunoSEQ multiplex PCR. The table lists some 420,000 clones, 88% of them singletons, with about 3.6% in the top ten. The CDR3 totals 14 residues. With V trimmed by 5 bases and J by 3 bases, 3 bases remained unmatched. CDR1 and CDR2 (germline): SGHTA, FQGNSA.

This receptor was taken from a person between 18 and 60 years old who received the Ad26.COV2.S COVID-19 vaccine or a placebo. The sequencing used peripheral blood, collected in a trial of Ad26.COV2.S vaccine versus placebo. The rearrangement links TRBV7-2 to TRBJ2-5; 10 positions agree with TRBD1. CDR3 residues: CASSRDRGEETQYF. CDR3 in DNA: TGTGCCAGCAGCAGGGACAGGGGAGAAGAGACCCAGTACTTC.